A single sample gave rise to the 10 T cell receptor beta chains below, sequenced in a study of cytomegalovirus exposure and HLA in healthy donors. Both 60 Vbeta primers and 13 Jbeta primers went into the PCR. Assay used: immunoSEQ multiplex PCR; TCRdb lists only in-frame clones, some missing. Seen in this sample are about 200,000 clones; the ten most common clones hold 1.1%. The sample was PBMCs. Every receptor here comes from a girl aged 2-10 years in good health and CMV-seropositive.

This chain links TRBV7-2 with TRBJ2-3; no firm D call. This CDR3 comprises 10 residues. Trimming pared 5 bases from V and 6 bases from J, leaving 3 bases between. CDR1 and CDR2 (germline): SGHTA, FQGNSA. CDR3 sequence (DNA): TGTGCCAGCAGCCTGGATACGCAGTATTTT. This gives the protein CASSLDTQYF.

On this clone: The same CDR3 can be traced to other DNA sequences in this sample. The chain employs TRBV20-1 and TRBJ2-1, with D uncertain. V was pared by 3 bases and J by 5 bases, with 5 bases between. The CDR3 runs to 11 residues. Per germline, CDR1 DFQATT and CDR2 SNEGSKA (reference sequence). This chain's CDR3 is CSASENNEQFF. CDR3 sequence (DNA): TGCAGTGCTAGCGAGAACAATGAGCAGTTCTTC.

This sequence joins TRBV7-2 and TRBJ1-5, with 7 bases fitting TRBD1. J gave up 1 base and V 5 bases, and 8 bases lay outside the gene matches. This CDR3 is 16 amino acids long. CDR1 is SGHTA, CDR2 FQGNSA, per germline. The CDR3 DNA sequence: TGTGCCAGCAGCCCGTACAGGGGACCGAGCAATCAGCCCCAGCATTTT. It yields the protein CASSPYRGPSNQPQHF.

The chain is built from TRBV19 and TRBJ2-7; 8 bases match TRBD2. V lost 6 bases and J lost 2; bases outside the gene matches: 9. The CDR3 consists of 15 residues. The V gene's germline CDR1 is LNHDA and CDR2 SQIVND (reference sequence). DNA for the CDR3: TGTGCCAGTAGGGATGATACTAGCGGCACCTACGAGCAGTACTTC. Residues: CASRDDTSGTYEQYF.

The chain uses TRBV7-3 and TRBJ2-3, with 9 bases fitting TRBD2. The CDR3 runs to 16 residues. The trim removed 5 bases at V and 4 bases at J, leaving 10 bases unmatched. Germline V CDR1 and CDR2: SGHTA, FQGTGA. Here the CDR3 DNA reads TGTGCCAGCAGCCCCCGTGGCGGGAGGGGTGCAGATACGCAGTATTTT. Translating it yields CASSPRGGRGADTQYF.

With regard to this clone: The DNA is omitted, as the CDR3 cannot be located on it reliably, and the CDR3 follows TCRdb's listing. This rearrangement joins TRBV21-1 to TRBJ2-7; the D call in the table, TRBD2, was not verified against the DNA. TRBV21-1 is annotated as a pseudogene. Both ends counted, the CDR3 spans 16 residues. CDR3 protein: CASSKVGSGSIYEQYF.

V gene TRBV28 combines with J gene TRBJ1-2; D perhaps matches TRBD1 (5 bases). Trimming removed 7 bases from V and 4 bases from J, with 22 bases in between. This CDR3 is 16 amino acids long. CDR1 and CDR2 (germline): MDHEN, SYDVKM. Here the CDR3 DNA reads TGTGCCAGCAATGTTGGGGGGACCAGAATGATCTATGGCTACACCTTC. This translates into CASNVGGTRMIYGYTF.

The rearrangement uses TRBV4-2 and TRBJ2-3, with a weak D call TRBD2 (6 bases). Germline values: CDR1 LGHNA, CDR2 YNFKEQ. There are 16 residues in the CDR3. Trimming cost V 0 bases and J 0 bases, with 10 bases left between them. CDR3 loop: CASSQDLSGSTDTQYF. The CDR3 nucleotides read TGTGCCAGCAGCCAAGACCTTAGCGGAAGCACAGATACGCAGTATTTT.

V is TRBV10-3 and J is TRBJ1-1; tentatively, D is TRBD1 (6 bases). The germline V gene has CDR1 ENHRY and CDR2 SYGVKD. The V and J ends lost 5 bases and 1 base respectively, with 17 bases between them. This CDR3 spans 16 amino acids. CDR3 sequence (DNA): TGTGCCATCAGTAGCACAGGGCACCGAAAGAACACTGAAGCTTTCTTT. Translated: CAISSTGHRKNTEAFF.

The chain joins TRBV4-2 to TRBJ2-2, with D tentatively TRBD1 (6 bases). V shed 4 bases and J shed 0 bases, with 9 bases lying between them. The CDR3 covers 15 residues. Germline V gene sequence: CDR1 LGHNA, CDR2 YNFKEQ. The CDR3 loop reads CASSPGQANTGELFF. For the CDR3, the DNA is TGTGCCAGCAGCCCGGGACAAGCGAACACCGGGGAGCTGTTTTTT.